These T cell receptor beta chains were read from a single sample in a study of blood T cells in healthy people across ages. TCRdb independently ran MiXCR on the 5' RACE reads; one entry per CDR3 protein. The sample gives hundreds of thousands of distinct CDR3 sequences, approximately 30% of which show up once; around 16% is in the top ten. The source material was blood. The receptors originated from an elderly woman in good health. The CDR3 runs from the conserved cysteine through the conserved F or W. The order of the fields is J gene, D gene, V gene, clone size, CDR3 DNA, CDR3 protein. The D gene is left open where the match is weak. For some rows the clone size is stated as once, few or many, or as a class when expanded; others skip it.

>TRBJ1-3|TRBD1|TRBV3-1|-
TGTGCCAGCAGCCACCCGGGACAGGGGGCTTCAGGAAACACCATATATTTT
CASSHPGQGASGNTIYF
>TRBJ1-2|-|TRBV5-1|-
TGCGCCAGCAGCGGAACCAGGGCTAACTATGGCTACACCTTC
CASSGTRANYGYTF
>TRBJ2-1|TRBD1|TRBV5-1|-
TGCGCCAGCAGCGGGCGACAGGGGAGAATTGAGCAGTTCTTC
CASSGRQGRIEQFF
>TRBJ1-4|-|TRBV15|few
TGTGCCACCAGCGACCCCGGGGGGACCACAAATGAAAAACTGTTTTTT
CATSDPGGTTNEKLFF
>TRBJ2-5|TRBD2|TRBV20-1|many
TGCAGTGCGAACCTACTAGCGGGGGGCCAAGAGACCCAGTACTTC
CSANLLAGGQETQYF
>TRBJ2-7|-|TRBV21-1|few
TGTGCCAGCAGCAAAGACCGGGGGGGAAACTACGAGCAGTACTTC
CASSKDRGGNYEQYF
>TRBJ2-5|TRBD1|TRBV2|few
TGTGCCAGCACCTATGCCGGGACAGGGCTACAAGAGACCCAGTACTTC
CASTYAGTGLQETQYF
>TRBJ1-5|-|TRBV29-1|many
TGCAGCGTTGGGGATGTCGTAGGGCAGCCCCAGCATTTT
CSVGDVVGQPQHF
>TRBJ1-2|-|TRBV5-1|once
TGCGCCAGCAGCCTGGACGCGGGGGGCGCGGGTGACTACACCTTC
CASSLDAGGAGDYTF
>TRBJ2-1|-|TRBV7-9|-
TGTGCCAGCAGCTTCTTGCAGGGTTCCTACAATGAGCAGTTCTTC
CASSFLQGSYNEQFF
>TRBJ2-3|-|TRBV3-1|-
TGTGCCAGCAGCCAAGTCCTAAGCACAGATACGCAGTATTTT
CASSQVLSTDTQYF
>TRBJ2-7|-|TRBV7-2|many
TGTGCCAGCAGCTTAGCCACAGCAGCTACAGGTCAGGAGCAGTACTTC
CASSLATAATGQEQYF
>TRBJ1-2|-|TRBV20-1|once
TGCAGTGCTAGCAGCCAGGTTGGTGGCTACACCTTC
CSASSQVGGYTF
>TRBJ1-5|TRBD1|TRBV2|-
TGTGCCAGCAGTGCGACAGGGAGGGCCAGCAATCAGCCCCAGCATTTT
CASSATGRASNQPQHF
>TRBJ2-3|TRBD2|TRBV3-1|many
TGTGCCAGCAGCCAAGCCGCGGGGGGTATCACAGATACGCAGTATTTT
CASSQAAGGITDTQYF
>TRBJ2-3|TRBD2|TRBV4-1|many
TGCGCCAGCAGCCAAATTGGACTAGCGGGGGACACAGATACGCAGTATTTT
CASSQIGLAGDTDTQYF
>TRBJ2-5|TRBD1|TRBV30|-
TGTGCCTGGAGTGTACGGACAGGGAAAGAGACCCAGTACTTC
CAWSVRTGKETQYF
>TRBJ2-7|-|TRBV30|many
TGTGCCTGGAGTAAAGGGCCAAGGGAGCAGTACTTC
CAWSKGPREQYF
>TRBJ2-5|TRBD1|TRBV28|many
TGTGCCAGCAGGACTTTCAGGGGGGAGACCCAGTACTTC
CASRTFRGETQYF
>TRBJ1-1|-|TRBV7-9|many
TGTGCCAGCAGCTTAGGAGGGAGCGCTGAAGCTTTCTTT
CASSLGGSAEAFF
>TRBJ2-7|TRBD1|TRBV6-5|many
TGTGCCAGCAAAAGGCAGGGGGCCTCCTACGAGCAGTACTTC
CASKRQGASYEQYF
>TRBJ2-5|-|TRBV5-1|-
TGCGCCAGCCAAGTTGACAGGCGAGGGACCCAGTACTTC
CASQVDRRGTQYF
>TRBJ1-1|TRBD1|TRBV7-2|many
TGTGCCAGCAGCACTCAGACAGGGGTGAACACTGAAGCTTTCTTT
CASSTQTGVNTEAFF
>TRBJ2-7|TRBD1|TRBV6-1|many
TGTGCCAGCAATCTAGACAGGGGAGGCTACGAGCAGTACTTC
CASNLDRGGYEQYF
>TRBJ1-1|TRBD1|TRBV7-3|many
TGTGCCAGCAGCTTATCAGGGGGCCGAACTGAAGCTTTCTTT
CASSLSGGRTEAFF
>TRBJ2-6|-|TRBV7-8|-
TGTGCCAGCAGCTTAGTTGGACTTATCTCTGGGGCCAACGTCCTGACTTTC
CASSLVGLISGANVLTF